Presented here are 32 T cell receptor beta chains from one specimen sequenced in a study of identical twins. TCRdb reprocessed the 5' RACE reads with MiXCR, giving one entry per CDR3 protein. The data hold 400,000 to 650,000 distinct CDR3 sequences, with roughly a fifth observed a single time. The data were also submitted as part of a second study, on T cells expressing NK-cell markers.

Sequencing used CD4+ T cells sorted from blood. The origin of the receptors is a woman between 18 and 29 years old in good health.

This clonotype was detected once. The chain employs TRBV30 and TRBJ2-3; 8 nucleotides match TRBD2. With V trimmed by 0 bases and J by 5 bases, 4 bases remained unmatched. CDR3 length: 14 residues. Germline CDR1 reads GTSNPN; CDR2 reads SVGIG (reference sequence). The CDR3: CAWSVAGVKDTQYF. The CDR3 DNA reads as TGTGCCTGGAGTGTAGCGGGAGTAAAAGATACGCAGTATTTT.

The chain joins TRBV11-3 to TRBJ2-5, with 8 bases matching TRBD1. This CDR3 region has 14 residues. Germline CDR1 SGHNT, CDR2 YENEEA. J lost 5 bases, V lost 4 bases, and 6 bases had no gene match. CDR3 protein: CASSSGQGRETQYF. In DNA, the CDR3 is TGTGCCAGCAGCTCAGGACAGGGCAGGGAGACCCAGTACTTC.

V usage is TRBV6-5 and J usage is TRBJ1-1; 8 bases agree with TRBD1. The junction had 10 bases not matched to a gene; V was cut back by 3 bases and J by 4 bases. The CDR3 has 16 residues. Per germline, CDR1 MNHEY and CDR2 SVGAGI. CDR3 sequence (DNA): TGTGCCAGCAGTTATGAGAAAGGACAGGGATCCACTGAAGCTTTCTTT. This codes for CASSYEKGQGSTEAFF.

CDR3 region: CASSLGEGARNEQFF. For the CDR3, the DNA is TGCGCCAGCAGCTTGGGGGAGGGGGCGCGAAATGAGCAGTTCTTC. This rearrangement joins TRBV5-1 to TRBJ2-1; D may be TRBD1 or TRBD2 (7 bases each). CDR1 SGHRS and CDR2 YFSETQ come from the germline V gene. V was cut by 0 bases and J by 7 bases, with 14 bases left in between. This CDR3 has 15 amino acids. Complete variable domain (other parts from reference TRBV5-1 and TRBJ2-1): KAGVTQTPRYLIKTRGQQVTLSCSPISGHRSVSWYQQTPGQGLQFLFEYFSETQRNKGNFPGRFSGRQFSNSRSEMNVSTLELGDSALYLCASSLGEGARNEQFFGPGTRLTVL.

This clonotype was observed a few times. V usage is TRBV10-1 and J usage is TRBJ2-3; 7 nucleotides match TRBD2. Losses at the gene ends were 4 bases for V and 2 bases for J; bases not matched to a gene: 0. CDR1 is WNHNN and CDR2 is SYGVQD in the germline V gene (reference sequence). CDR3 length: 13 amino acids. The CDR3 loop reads CASSGLATDTQYF. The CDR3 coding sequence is TGCGCCAGCAGTGGACTAGCCACAGATACGCAGTATTTT.

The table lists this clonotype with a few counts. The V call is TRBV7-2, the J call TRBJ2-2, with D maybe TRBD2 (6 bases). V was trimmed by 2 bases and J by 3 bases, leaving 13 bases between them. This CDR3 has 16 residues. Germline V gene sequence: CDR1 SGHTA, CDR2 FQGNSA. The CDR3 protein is CASSLNGGDYTGELFF. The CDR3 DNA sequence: TGTGCCAGCAGCTTAAACGGGGGAGACTACACCGGGGAGCTGTTTTTT.

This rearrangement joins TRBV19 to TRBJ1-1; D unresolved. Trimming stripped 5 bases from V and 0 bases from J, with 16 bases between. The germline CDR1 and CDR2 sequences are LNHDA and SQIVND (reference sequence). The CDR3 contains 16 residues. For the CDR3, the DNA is TGTGCCAGTAGTGCCAGAGGACGGCTGATGAACACTGAAGCTTTCTTT. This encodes CASSARGRLMNTEAFF.

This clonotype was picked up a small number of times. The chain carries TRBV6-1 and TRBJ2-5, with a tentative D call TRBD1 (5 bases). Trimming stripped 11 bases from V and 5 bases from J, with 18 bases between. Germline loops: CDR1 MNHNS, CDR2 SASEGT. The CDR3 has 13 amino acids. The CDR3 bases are TGTGCCGCCCGTAAGGGGTTGTGGGAGACCCAGTACTTC. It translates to CAARKGLWETQYF.

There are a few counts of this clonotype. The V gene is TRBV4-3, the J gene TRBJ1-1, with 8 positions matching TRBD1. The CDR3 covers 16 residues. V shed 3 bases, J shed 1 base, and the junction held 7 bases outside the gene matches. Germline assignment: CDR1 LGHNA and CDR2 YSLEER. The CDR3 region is CASSQASGGWNTEAFF. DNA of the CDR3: TGCGCCAGCAGCCAGGCCTCAGGGGGCTGGAACACTGAAGCTTTCTTT.

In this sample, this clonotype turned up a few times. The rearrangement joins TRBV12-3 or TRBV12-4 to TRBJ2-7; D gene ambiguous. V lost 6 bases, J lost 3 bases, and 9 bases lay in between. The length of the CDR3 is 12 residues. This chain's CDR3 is CASRGGSYEQYF. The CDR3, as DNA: TGTGCCAGCAGGGGCGGAAGCTACGAGCAGTACTTC.

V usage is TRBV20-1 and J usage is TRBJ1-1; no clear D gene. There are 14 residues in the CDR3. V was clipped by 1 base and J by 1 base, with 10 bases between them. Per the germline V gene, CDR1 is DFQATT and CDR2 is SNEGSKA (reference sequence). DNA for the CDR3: TGCAGTGCTAGAGTAAGCTCCTGGAACACTGAAGCTTTCTTT. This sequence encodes CSARVSSWNTEAFF.

The CDR3 sequence is CASSHGQVLYYEQYF. DNA of the CDR3: TGTGCCAGCAGCCATGGACAGGTTTTATACTACGAGCAGTACTTC. The rearrangement uses TRBV11-2 and TRBJ2-7; 7 bases map to TRBD1. The CDR3 contains 15 residues. The ends lost 5 bases at V and 3 bases at J; junction bases unmatched: 10. Germline CDR1 and CDR2: SGHAT and FQNNGV.

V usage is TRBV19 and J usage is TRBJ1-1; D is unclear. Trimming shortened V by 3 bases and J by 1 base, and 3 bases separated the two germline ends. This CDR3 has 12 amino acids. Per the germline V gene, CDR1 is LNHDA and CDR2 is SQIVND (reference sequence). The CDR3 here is CASSIPNTEAFF. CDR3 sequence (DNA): TGTGCCAGTAGTATCCCGAACACTGAAGCTTTCTTT.

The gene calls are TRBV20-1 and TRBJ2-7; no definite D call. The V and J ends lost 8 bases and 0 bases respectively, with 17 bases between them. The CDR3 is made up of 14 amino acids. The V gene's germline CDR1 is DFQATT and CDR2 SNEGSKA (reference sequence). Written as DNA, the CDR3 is TGCAGTTCCTCCCGAAGCGTGAGCTCCTACGAGCAGTACTTC. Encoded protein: CSSSRSVSSYEQYF.

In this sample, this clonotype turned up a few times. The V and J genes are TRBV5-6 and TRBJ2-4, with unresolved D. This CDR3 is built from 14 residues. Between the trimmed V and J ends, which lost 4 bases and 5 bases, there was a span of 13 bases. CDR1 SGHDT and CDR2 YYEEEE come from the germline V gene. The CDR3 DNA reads TGTGCCAGCAGCCCTTGGAACTTCCAAAACATTCAGTACTTC. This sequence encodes CASSPWNFQNIQYF.

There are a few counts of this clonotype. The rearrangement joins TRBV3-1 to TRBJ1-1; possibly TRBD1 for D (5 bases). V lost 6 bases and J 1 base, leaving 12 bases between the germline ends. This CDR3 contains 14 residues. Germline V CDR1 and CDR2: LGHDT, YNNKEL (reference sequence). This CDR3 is CASRTGHRNTEAFF. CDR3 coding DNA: TGTGCCAGCAGGACCGGACACCGGAACACTGAAGCTTTCTTT.

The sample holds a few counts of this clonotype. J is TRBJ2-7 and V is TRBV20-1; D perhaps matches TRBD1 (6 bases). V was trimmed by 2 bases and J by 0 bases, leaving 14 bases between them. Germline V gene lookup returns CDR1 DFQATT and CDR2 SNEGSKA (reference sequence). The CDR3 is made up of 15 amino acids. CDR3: CSARSGQKSSYEQYF. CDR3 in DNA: TGCAGTGCTAGATCGGGACAAAAGAGCTCCTACGAGCAGTACTTC.

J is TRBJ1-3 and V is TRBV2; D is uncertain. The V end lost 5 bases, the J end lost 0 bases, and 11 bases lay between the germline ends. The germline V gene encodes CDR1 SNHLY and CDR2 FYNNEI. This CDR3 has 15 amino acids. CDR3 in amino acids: CASSSDGSSGNTIYF. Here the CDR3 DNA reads TGTGCCAGCAGTTCCGACGGTTCCTCTGGAAACACCATATATTTT.

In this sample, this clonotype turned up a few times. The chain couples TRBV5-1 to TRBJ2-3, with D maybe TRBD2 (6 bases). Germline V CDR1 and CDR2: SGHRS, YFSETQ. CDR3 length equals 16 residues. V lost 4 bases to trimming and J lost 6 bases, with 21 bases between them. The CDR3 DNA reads TGCGCCAGCAGCCCCGAGGGGTTAGGGGAGGCTGATACGCAGTATTTT. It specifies CASSPEGLGEADTQYF.

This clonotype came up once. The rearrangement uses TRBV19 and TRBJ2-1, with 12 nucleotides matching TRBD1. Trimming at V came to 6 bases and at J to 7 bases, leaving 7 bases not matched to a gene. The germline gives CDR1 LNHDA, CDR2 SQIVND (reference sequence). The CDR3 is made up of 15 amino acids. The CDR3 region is CASRIPGQGANEQFF. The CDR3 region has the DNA TGTGCCAGTAGGATCCCGGGACAGGGGGCGAATGAGCAGTTCTTC.

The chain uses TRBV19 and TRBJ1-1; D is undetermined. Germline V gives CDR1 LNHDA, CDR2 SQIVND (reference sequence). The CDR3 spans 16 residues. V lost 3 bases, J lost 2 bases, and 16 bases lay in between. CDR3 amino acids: CASSISARLANTEAFF. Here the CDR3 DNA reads TGTGCCAGTAGTATTTCGGCCCGGCTTGCAAACACTGAAGCTTTCTTT.

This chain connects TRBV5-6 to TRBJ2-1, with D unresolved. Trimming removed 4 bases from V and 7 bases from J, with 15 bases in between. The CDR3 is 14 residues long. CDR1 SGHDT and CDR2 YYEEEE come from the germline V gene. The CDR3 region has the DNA TGTGCCAGCAGCCTCCGACCGTTTGGGAATGAGCAGTTCTTC. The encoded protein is CASSLRPFGNEQFF.

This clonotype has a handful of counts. CDR3 coding DNA: TGTGCCAGCAGCGTACACGGGACTGAAGCTTTCTTT. Encoded protein: CASSVHGTEAFF. The chain combines TRBV9 with TRBJ1-1; unclear D gene. The CDR3 covers 12 residues. Germline loops: CDR1 SGDLS, CDR2 YYNGEE. The V end lost 1 base, the J end lost 5 bases, and 6 bases lay between the germline ends. Based on the CDR3 plus reference TRBV9 and TRBJ1-1, the full variable domain is DSGVTQTPKHLITATGQRVTLRCSPRSGDLSVYWYQQSLDQGLQFLIQYYNGEERAKGNILERFSAQQFPDLHSELNLSSLELGDSALYFCASSVHGTEAFFGQGTRLTVV.

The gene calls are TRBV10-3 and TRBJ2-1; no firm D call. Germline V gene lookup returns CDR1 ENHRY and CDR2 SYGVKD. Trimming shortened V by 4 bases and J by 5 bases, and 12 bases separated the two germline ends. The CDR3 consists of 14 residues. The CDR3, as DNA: TGTGCCATCAGTGCGGCTACGGGTAACAATGAGCAGTTCTTC. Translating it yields CAISAATGNNEQFF.

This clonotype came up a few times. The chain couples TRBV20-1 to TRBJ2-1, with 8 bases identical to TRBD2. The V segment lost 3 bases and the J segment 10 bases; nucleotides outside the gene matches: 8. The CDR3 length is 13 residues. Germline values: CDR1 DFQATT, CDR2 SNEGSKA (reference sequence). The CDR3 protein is CSASPGGGMEQFF. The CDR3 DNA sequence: TGCAGTGCTAGCCCGGGGGGGGGGATGGAGCAGTTCTTC.

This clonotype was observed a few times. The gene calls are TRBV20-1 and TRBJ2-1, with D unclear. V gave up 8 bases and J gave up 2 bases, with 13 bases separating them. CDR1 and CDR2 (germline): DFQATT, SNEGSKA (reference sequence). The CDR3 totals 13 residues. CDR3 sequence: CSPSRWPYNEQFF. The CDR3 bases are TGCAGTCCCAGTCGGTGGCCCTACAATGAGCAGTTCTTC.

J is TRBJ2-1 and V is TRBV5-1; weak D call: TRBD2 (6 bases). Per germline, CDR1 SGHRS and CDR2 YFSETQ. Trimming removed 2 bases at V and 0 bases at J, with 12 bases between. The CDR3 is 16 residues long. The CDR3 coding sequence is TGCGCCAGCAGCTTTGGTGGAGGGAGCTCCTACAATGAGCAGTTCTTC. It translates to CASSFGGGSSYNEQFF. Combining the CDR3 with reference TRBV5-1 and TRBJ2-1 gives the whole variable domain KAGVTQTPRYLIKTRGQQVTLSCSPISGHRSVSWYQQTPGQGLQFLFEYFSETQRNKGNFPGRFSGRQFSNSRSEMNVSTLELGDSALYLCASSFGGGSSYNEQFFGPGTRLTVL.

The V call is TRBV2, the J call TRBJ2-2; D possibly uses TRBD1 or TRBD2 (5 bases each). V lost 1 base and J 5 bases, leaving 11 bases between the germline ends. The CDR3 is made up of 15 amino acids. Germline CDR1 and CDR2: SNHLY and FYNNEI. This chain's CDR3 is CASSEGWGNTGELFF. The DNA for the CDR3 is TGTGCCAGCAGTGAAGGATGGGGGAATACCGGGGAGCTGTTTTTT.

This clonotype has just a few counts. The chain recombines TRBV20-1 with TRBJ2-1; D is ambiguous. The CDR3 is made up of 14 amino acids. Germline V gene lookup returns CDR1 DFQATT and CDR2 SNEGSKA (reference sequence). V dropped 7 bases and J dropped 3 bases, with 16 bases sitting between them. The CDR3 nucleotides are TGCAGTGTACAAACCCCGGGCCTCTACAATGAGCAGTTCTTC. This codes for CSVQTPGLYNEQFF.

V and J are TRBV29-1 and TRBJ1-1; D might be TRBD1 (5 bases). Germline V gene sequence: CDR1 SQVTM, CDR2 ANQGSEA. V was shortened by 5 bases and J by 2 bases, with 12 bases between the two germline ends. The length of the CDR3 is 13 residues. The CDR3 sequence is CSVLRDPNTEAFF. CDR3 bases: TGCAGCGTTCTGCGGGACCCTAACACTGAAGCTTTCTTT.

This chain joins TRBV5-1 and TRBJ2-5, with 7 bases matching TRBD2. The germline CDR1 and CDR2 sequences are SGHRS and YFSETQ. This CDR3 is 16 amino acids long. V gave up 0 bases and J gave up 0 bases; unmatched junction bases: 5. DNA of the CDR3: TGCGCCAGCAGCTTGGGGGCCCTAGCGGACCAAGAGACCCAGTACTTC. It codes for CASSLGALADQETQYF.

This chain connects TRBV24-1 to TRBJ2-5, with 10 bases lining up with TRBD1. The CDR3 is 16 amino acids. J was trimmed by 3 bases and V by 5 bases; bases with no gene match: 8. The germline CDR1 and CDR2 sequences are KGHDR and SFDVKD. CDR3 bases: TGTGCCACCAGTGGCACCGCTGGGACAGGGGAAGAGACCCAGTACTTC. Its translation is CATSGTAGTGEETQYF.